One sample yielded the 7 T cell receptor beta chains listed below, sequenced in a study of blood T cell repertoires in COVID-19. Clones were read by immunoSEQ multiplex PCR, and TCRdb kept only the in-frame ones, dropping some. Found here are some 340,000 clones, about 90% of them singletons; the top ten hold over 4%. Input material: PBMCs or T cells enriched from blood (not recorded which). These receptors were obtained from a woman aged 25 to 45 who had recovered from COVID-19.

The V call is TRBV19, the J call TRBJ1-2; no firm D call. The CDR3 runs 15 residues. Trimming took 3 bases from V and 5 from J, leaving 16 bases between them. The germline gives CDR1 LNHDA, CDR2 SQIVND (reference sequence). This CDR3 is CASSMKALASYGYTF. DNA for the CDR3: TGTGCCAGTAGTATGAAGGCACTAGCGAGTTATGGCTACACCTTC.

The rearrangement joins TRBV5-1 to TRBJ1-2; TRBD1 matches 11 bases. With 4 bases clipped from V and 6 bases from J, the junction kept 5 bases outside the gene matches. This CDR3 comprises 14 residues. The germline CDR1 and CDR2 sequences are SGHRS and YFSETQ. This CDR3 is CASSRTGGDDGYTF. The CDR3 bases are TGCGCCAGCAGCCGGACAGGGGGCGACGATGGCTACACCTTC.

The chain carries TRBV4-1 and TRBJ1-5; D not resolved. V was cut by 1 base and J by 1 base, with 17 bases left in between. The germline gives CDR1 MGHRA, CDR2 YSYEKL. The CDR3 has 18 amino acids. CDR3 amino acids: CASSQAPPEVRSNQPQHF. CDR3 DNA: TGCGCCAGCAGCCAAGCCCCGCCCGAAGTCAGGAGCAATCAGCCCCAGCATTTT.

In its sample, this clone was seen a few times. The chain is built from TRBV27 and TRBJ1-2; D remains ambiguous. The ends were cut back, 0 bases at V and 6 bases at J, with 8 bases in the middle. CDR1 MNHEY and CDR2 SMNVEV come from the germline V gene (reference sequence). CDR3 length equals 13 residues. CDR3 nucleotides: TGTGCCAGCAGTTTATCGGTCAGGAATGGCTACACCTTC. It translates to CASSLSVRNGYTF.

This clone was recorded only once. The chain recombines TRBV7-2 with TRBJ1-5; D gene ambiguous. V lost 1 base to trimming and J lost 0 bases, with 13 bases between them. The germline gives CDR1 SGHTA, CDR2 FQGNSA. The CDR3 is made up of 17 amino acids. The CDR3 sequence: CASSLGPWQNSNQPQHF. CDR3 DNA sequence: TGTGCCAGCAGCTTAGGCCCGTGGCAGAATAGCAATCAGCCCCAGCATTTT.

This clone is a singleton in its sample. The chain employs TRBV12-5 and TRBJ2-3, with D tentatively TRBD2 (6 bases). From germline, CDR1 is LGHNT and CDR2 FRNRAP. The CDR3 length is 14 residues. V was trimmed by 5 bases and J by 3 bases, leaving 12 bases between them. In DNA, the CDR3 is TGTGCTAGTGGTACCTCCGGGGGAACAGATACGCAGTATTTT. Protein product: CASGTSGGTDTQYF.

The V call is TRBV19, the J call TRBJ1-1, with 8 bases aligning to TRBD1. The CDR3 is 16 amino acids. Germline values: CDR1 LNHDA, CDR2 SQIVND (reference sequence). Unmatched junction bases numbered 10, after V lost 5 bases and J lost 2 bases. CDR3 DNA: TGTGCCAGTAGTCTGGGCAGGGGGCTCCATAACACTGAAGCTTTCTTT. Its translation is CASSLGRGLHNTEAFF.